These T cell receptor beta chains were read from a single sample in a study of shared clonotypes between healthy human individuals. The protocol was immunoSEQ multiplex PCR, while the TCRdb copy is restricted to in-frame clones and leaves out a portion. The table shows roughly 680,000 clones, with approximately 77% occurring only once. The sequencing sample was made of memory CD4+ T cells sorted from blood. The receptors derive from a woman aged 25-40 years in good health. Both conserved end residues are part of each CDR3. The D gene is left open where the match is weak. Some rows have no size entry. The others give once, few or many, or a class for an expanded clone.

J: TRBJ2-1
size: NA
V: TRBV29-1
D: NA
CDR3: CSVRLGGRDAWDEQFF
DNA: TGCAGCGTCCGATTAGGGGGGCGGGACGCCTGGGATGAGCAGTTCTTC

J: TRBJ1-5
size: once
V: TRBV28
D: NA
CDR3: CASLTDGNQPQHF
DNA: TGTGCCAGCCTAACGGACGGCAATCAGCCCCAGCATTTT

J: TRBJ2-1
size: once
V: TRBV2
D: TRBD2
CDR3: CASGRLAGVNNEQFF
DNA: TGTGCCAGCGGAAGACTAGCGGGAGTCAACAATGAGCAGTTCTTC

J: TRBJ2-1
size: NA
V: TRBV4-1
D: TRBD2
CDR3: CASSQDLSGRAENEQFF
DNA: TGCGCCAGCAGCCAAGACCTTAGCGGGAGGGCCGAGAATGAGCAGTTCTTC

J: TRBJ2-7
size: once
V: TRBV30
D: NA
CDR3: CAWRKRDVAYEQYF
DNA: TGTGCCTGGAGAAAACGGGACGTTGCCTACGAGCAGTACTTC

J: TRBJ2-7
size: once
V: TRBV7-9
D: NA
CDR3: CASSPQKLNHYEQYF
DNA: TGTGCCAGCAGCCCCCAGAAACTAAATCACTACGAGCAGTACTTC

J: TRBJ2-2
size: NA
V: TRBV5-1
D: TRBD1
CDR3: CASSSRDSYTGELFF
DNA: TGCGCCAGCAGCTCCCGGGACAGCTACACCGGGGAGCTGTTTTTT

J: TRBJ1-2
size: NA
V: TRBV19
D: NA
CDR3: CASSQTSRDGYTF
DNA: TGTGCCAGTAGCCAGACTTCCAGGGATGGCTACACCTTC

J: TRBJ2-5
size: NA
V: TRBV5-4
D: NA
CDR3: CASSLGRPLEETQYF
DNA: TGTGCCAGCAGCTTGGGGAGACCCTTGGAAGAGACCCAGTACTTC

J: TRBJ2-3
size: NA
V: TRBV5-4
D: NA
CDR3: CASSSNEDPGWGDTQYF
DNA: TGTGCCAGCAGTTCCAATGAGGACCCGGGGTGGGGAGATACGCAGTATTTT

J: TRBJ2-3
size: NA
V: TRBV10-2
D: TRBD2
CDR3: CASKLAGPGADTQYF
DNA: TGCGCCAGCAAACTAGCGGGACCGGGCGCAGATACGCAGTATTTT

J: TRBJ1-2
size: NA
V: TRBV27
D: TRBD1
CDR3: CASSFRQGAGYTF
DNA: TGTGCCAGCAGTTTCAGACAGGGGGCCGGCTACACCTTC

J: TRBJ2-5
size: NA
V: TRBV7-9
D: TRBD1
CDR3: CASSKDRGQETQYF
DNA: TGTGCCAGCAGCAAAGACAGGGGCCAAGAGACCCAGTACTTC

J: TRBJ1-5
size: NA
V: TRBV2
D: NA
CDR3: CASSELASVNQPQHF
DNA: TGTGCCAGCAGTGAATTGGCCTCCGTCAATCAGCCCCAGCATTTT

J: TRBJ2-7
size: NA
V: TRBV27
D: NA
CDR3: CASSLRQGLFEQYF
DNA: TGTGCCAGCAGTTTACGGCAGGGGCTATTTGAGCAGTACTTC

J: TRBJ1-1
size: NA
V: TRBV5-4
D: NA
CDR3: CASSQGERMNTEAFF
DNA: TGTGCCAGCAGCCAGGGAGAGCGAATGAACACTGAAGCTTTCTTT

J: TRBJ2-7
size: NA
V: TRBV28
D: TRBD2
CDR3: CASSLPLAGEGYEQYF
DNA: TGTGCCAGCAGTTTACCCCTAGCGGGAGAAGGGTACGAGCAGTACTTC